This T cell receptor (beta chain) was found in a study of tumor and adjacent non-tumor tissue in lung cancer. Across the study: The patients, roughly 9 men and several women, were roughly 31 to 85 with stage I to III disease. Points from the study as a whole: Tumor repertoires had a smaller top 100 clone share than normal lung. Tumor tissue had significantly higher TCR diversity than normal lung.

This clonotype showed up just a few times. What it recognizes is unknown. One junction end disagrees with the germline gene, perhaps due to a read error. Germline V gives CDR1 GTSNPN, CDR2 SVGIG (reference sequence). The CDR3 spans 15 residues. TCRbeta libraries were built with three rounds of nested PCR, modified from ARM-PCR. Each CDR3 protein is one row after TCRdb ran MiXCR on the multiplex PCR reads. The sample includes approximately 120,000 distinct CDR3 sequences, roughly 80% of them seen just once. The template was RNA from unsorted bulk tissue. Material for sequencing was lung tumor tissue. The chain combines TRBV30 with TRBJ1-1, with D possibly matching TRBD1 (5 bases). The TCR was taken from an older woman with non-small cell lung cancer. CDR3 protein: CARSGKYSGHTEAFF. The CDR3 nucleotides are TGTGCCCGGAGTGGAAAATACTCGGGACACACTGAAGCTTTCTTT.